The present TCR beta chain was sequenced within a study of blood T cell repertoires in COVID-19. Study overall: Donors in the United States, Italy and Spain gave samples during acute or convalescent COVID-19. T cells, B-cell-depleted T cells, or PBMCs provided the cDNA or gDNA that served as material.

This CDR3 comprises 16 residues. Trimming took 0 bases from V and 5 from J; bases not matched to a gene: 9. In germline, CDR1 is SNHLY, CDR2 FYNNEI. Profiled with immunoSEQ multiplex PCR; TCRdb holds only in-frame clones, not every one. The data contain 450,000 to 600,000 clones, around 90% of them singletons. The study recruited people aged about 18 to 89 years across under 25 US areas. All recovered Cohort 3 donors got two negative PCRs, got clearance, or saw symptom resolution. The V and J genes are TRBV2 and TRBJ1-1; 7 bases are a match to TRBD1. The source of this sequence is a woman younger than 30 who had recovered from COVID-19. Specimen: PBMCs or T cells enriched from blood (not recorded which). The CDR3 coding sequence is TGTGCCAGCAGTGAAGCGGATACAGGGGATCAAACTGAAGCTTTCTTT. Its protein product is CASSEADTGDQTEAFF.